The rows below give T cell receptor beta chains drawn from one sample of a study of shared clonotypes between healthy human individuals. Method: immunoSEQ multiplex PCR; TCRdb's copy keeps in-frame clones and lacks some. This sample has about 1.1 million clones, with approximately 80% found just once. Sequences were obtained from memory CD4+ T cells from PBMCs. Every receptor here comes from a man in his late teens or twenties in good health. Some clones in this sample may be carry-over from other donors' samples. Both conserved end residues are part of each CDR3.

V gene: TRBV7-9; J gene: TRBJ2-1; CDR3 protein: CASSPSGQAPEQFF
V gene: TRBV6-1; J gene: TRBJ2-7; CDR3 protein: CASAPGMHEQYF
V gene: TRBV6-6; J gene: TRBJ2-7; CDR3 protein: CASSYSGSGSYEQYF
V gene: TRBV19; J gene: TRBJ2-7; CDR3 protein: CASSAPGQGFYEQYF
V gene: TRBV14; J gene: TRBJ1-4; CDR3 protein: CASSYIQGVDEKLFF
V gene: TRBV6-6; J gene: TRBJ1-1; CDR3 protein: CASSRDRGFRNTEAFF
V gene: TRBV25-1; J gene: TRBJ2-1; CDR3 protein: CASSDTRAAPSYNEQFF
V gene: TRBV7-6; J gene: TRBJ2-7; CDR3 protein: CASSSTSGRAGEQYF
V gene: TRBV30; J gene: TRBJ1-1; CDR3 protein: CAWSPWTVAMNTEAFF
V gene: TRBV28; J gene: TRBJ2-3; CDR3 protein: CASSSGTVGTDTQYF
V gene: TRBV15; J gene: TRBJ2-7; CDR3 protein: CATSRAITGGPGFYEQYF
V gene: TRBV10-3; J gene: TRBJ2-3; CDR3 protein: CATRTSGRSTQYF
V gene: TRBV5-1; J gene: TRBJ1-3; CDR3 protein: CASSTGPSGNTIYF
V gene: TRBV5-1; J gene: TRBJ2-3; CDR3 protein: CASSPSVGTDTQYF
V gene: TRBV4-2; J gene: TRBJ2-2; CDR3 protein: CASSQDIGQGGTGELFF
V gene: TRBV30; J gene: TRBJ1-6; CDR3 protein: CAWTGQLVHSPLHF
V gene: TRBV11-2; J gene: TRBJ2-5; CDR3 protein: CASSLAQGAWETQYF
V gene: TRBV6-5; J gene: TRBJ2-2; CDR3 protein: CASSGHGRDTGELFF
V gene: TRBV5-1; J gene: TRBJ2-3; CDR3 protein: CASSLALAGGPTDTQYF
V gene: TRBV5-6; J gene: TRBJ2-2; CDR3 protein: CASAKTGSAAGELFF
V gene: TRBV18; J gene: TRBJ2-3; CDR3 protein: CASSLAAATSGSVRTDTQYF
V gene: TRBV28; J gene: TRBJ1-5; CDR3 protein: CASSLNSGNQPQHF
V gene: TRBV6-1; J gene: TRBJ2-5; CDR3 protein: CASAGYLRETQYF
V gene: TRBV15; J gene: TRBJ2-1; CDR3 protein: CATSRDLVSYNEQFF
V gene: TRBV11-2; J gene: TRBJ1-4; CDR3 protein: CASSLGGQGGKLFF
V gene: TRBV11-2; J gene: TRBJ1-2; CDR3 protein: CASSSDRDRNNTF
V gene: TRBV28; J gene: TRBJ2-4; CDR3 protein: CASGLQAKNIQYF
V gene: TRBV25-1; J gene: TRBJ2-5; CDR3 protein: CASSESGRETQYF
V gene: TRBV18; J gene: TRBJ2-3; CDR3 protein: CASSPARQLSTDTQYF
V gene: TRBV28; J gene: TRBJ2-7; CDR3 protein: CASSLKYGPYEQYF
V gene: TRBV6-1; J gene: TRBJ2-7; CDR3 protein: CASSETLAGSDEQYF
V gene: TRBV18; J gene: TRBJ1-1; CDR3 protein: CASSPFGQGAGNTEAFF
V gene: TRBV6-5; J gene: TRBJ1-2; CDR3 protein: CASSKQGNYGYTF
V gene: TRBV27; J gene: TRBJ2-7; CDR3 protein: CASSLRLAGRYEQYF
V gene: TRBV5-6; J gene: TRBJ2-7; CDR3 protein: CASSLVGPSEQYF
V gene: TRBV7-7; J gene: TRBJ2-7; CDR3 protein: CASSLRGGYEQYF
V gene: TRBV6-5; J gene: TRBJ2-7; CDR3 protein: CASSSPGTREQYF
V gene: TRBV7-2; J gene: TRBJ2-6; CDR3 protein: CASSFQGTRSGANVLTF
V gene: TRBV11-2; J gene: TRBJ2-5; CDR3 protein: CASSPGQGRTSQETQYF
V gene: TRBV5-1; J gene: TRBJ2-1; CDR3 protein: CASSLVGGRRDNEQFF
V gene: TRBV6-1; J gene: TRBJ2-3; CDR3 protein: CASSEGGTGTDTQYF
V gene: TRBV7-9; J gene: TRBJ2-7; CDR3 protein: CASSLALARSSYEQYF
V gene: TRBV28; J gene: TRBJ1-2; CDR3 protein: CASSFLGVGYTF
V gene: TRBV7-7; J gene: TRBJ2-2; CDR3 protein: CASSLSVTGELFF
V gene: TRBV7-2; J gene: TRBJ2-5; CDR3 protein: CASSSNKETQYF
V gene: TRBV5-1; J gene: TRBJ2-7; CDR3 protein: CASSLEPYEQYF
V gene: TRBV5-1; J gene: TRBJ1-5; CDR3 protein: CASSLEGGFYQPQHF
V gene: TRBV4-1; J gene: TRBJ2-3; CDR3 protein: CASSRPTSEYTDTQYF
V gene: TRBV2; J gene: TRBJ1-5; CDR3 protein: CASSAGTGGQPQHF
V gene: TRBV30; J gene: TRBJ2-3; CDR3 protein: CAWSVSIAGDTQYF
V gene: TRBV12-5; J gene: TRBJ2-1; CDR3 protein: CASGLAPVVGPPMQFF
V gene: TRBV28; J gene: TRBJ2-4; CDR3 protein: CASRDRGLGAKNIQYF
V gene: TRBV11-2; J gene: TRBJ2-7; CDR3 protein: CASSLIIGYEQYF
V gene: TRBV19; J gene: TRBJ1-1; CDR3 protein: CASRVRALGSATEAFF
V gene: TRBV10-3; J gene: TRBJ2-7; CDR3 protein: CAISDVISGSFVYEQYF
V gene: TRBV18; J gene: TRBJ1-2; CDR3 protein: CASSPEQGPYGYTF
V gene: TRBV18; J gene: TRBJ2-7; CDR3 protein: CASSPLVGGGEQYF
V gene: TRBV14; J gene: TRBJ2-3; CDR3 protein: CASSQVWSDTQYF
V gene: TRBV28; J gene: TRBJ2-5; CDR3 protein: CASSPAGTGETQYF
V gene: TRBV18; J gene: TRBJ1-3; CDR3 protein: CASSPRDRDTIYF